The 8 T cell receptor beta chains presented below share a single source sample, sequenced in a study of CD8 T cells in ankylosing spondylitis (TCRdb year 2017). Summary of the overall study and its limitations: A TCR beta motif made up of under ten highly homologous amino acid variants appeared to be characteristic of blood from ankylosing spondylitis patients.

Library preparation employed 5' RACE. The sequencing machine was an Illumina HiSeq 2500. TCRdb trimmed the raw reads at Q25, called clones with MiXCR and kept productive beta chains. Entries that share a CDR3 protein sequence are merged under the most common genes and DNA. Within this sample are roughly 400,000 distinct CDR3 sequences, with 20% to 25% of them counted one time only. The ten largest clones add up to about 17% of the sample. Their antigen targets remain unknown. Sequenced input: blood, either unsorted or a sorted T cell fraction (not recorded which). The source of these receptors is a male donor with ankylosing spondylitis.

The rearrangement joins TRBV19 to TRBJ2-1, with 7 bases lining up with TRBD1. This CDR3 is built from 15 residues. J gave up 6 bases and V 6 bases, and 11 bases lay outside the gene matches. CDR1 is LNHDA and CDR2 is SQIVND in the germline V gene (reference sequence). CDR3 loop: CASRTFDRALNEQFF. CDR3 sequence (DNA): TGTGCCAGTAGGACTTTCGACAGGGCGCTCAATGAGCAGTTCTTC.

The chain recombines TRBV7-6 with TRBJ2-5, with TRBD2 matching over 9 bases. The ends lost 4 bases at V and 4 bases at J; junction bases unmatched: 4. Germline-derived CDR1 and CDR2 are SGHVS and FNYEAQ. The CDR3 spans 14 residues. The DNA for the CDR3 is TGTGCCAGCAGCTCGCCAGCGGGAGGAGAGACCCAGTACTTC. It codes for CASSSPAGGETQYF. The whole variable domain, remainder taken from reference TRBV7-6 and TRBJ2-5, is GAGVSQSPRYKVTKRGQDVALRCDPISGHVSLYWYRQALGQGPEFLTYFNYEAQQDKSGLPNDRFSAERPEGSISTLTIQRTEQRDSAMYRCASSSPAGGETQYFGPGTRLLVL.

The sample holds a few counts of this clonotype. The chain combines TRBV5-1 with TRBJ2-7; 9 bases fit TRBD2. Germline CDR1 is SGHRS and CDR2 is YFSETQ. Unmatched junction bases numbered 9, after V lost 4 bases and J lost 4 bases. The CDR3 consists of 15 residues. CDR3 bases: TGCGCCAGCAGCCGAATAGCGGGAGAGGCTTACGAGCAGTACTTC. It is translated as CASSRIAGEAYEQYF. Supplemented by reference TRBV5-1 and TRBJ2-7, the full variable domain reads KAGVTQTPRYLIKTRGQQVTLSCSPISGHRSVSWYQQTPGQGLQFLFEYFSETQRNKGNFPGRFSGRQFSNSRSEMNVSTLELGDSALYLCASSRIAGEAYEQYFGPGTRLTVT.

The V call is TRBV29-1, the J call TRBJ2-3; 11 nucleotides line up with TRBD2. V shed 4 bases and J 2 bases; nucleotides not matched to a gene: 5. Germline V lookup: CDR1 SQVTM, CDR2 ANQGSEA. The length of the CDR3 is 15 residues. CDR3 DNA sequence: TGCAGCGTTGGACCTAGCGGGGGGTACACAGATACGCAGTATTTT. This translates into CSVGPSGGYTDTQYF.

This clonotype has only a few counts. The chain carries TRBV11-2 and TRBJ2-7, with a tentative D call TRBD2 (6 bases). V lost 2 bases and J 1 base, leaving 15 bases between the germline ends. The germline gives CDR1 SGHAT, CDR2 FQNNGV. CDR3 length: 16 residues. The CDR3 DNA sequence: TGTGCCAGCAGCTTATCTAGGCCGCGGGGTTCCTACGAGCAGTACTTC. Amino acids: CASSLSRPRGSYEQYF.

This chain connects TRBV20-1 to TRBJ2-1; tentative D call: TRBD2 (5 bases). The CDR3 totals 12 residues. The V gene's germline CDR1 is DFQATT and CDR2 SNEGSKA (reference sequence). The V and J ends lost 3 bases and 4 bases respectively, with 7 bases between them. CDR3 sequence reads: CSARRAYNEQFF. The CDR3 DNA follows: TGCAGTGCTAGGAGGGCGTACAATGAGCAGTTCTTC.

This clonotype was detected only a few times. The CDR3 region has the DNA TGTGCCAGCAGCCGGGAGGGGACTGGTGGAAACACCATATATTTT. Protein: CASSREGTGGNTIYF. This chain joins TRBV5-4 and TRBJ1-3; possibly TRBD1 for D (5 bases). Germline CDR1 is SGHNT and CDR2 is YYREEE (reference sequence). V lost 4 bases and J lost 3, with 14 bases in between. The CDR3 loop spans 15 amino acids. Full variable domain (remainder filled in from reference TRBV5-4 and TRBJ1-3): ETGVTQSPTHLIKTRGQQVTLRCSSQSGHNTVSWYQQALGQGPQFIFQYYREEENGRGNFPPRFSGLQFPNYSSELNVNALELDDSALYLCASSREGTGGNTIYFGEGSWLTVV.

This clonotype was detected a few times. This chain connects TRBV9 to TRBJ2-6; D uncertain. The CDR3 extends over 17 amino acids. Germline values: CDR1 SGDLS, CDR2 YYNGEE. Trimming stripped 5 bases from V and 0 bases from J, with 15 bases between. The CDR3 is CASSSPLGLSGANVLTF. DNA for the CDR3: TGTGCCAGCAGTTCCCCCCTGGGCCTCTCTGGGGCCAACGTCCTGACTTTC.